Each of the 26 T cell receptor beta chains below was sequenced from the same sample in a study of molecular identifiers for immune sequencing clone quantification. TCRdb reprocessed the PCR reads with MiXCR, giving one entry per CDR3 protein. The sample records approximately 54,000 distinct CDR3 sequences, around 27% being singletons. Sequences were obtained from naive CD8+ T cells from blood, with Jurkat cell RNA spiked in. Subset noted: FACS-sorted CD8+CD4-CCR7+CD45RA+ naive T cells. The receptors come from a human donor in good health. Some libraries in this study had Jurkat cell RNA spiked in.

In regard to this clonotype: It may be a read error: a sequence one base away is much more abundant. This sequence joins TRBV20-1 and TRBJ2-7; 8 bases agree with TRBD2. The CDR3 runs to 13 residues. Germline lookup yields CDR1 DFQATT and CDR2 SNEGSKA (reference sequence). The ends lost 7 bases at V and 1 base at J; junction bases unmatched: 6. The CDR3 sequence: CSVRASGSYEQYF. CDR3 in DNA: TGCAGTGTTAGGGCTAGCGGGTCCTACGAGCAGTACTTC.

As DNA, the CDR3 is TGTGCCAGCAGCCACTGGGGGGTTGGCACTGAAGCTTTCTTT. Encoded protein: CASSHWGVGTEAFF. The rearrangement links TRBV16 to TRBJ1-1; D is perhaps TRBD1 (5 bases). Germline V gene lookup returns CDR1 KGHSY and CDR2 FQNENV. V was clipped by 3 bases and J by 4 bases, with 12 bases between them. The CDR3 extends over 14 amino acids.

This clonotype has only a few counts. V gene TRBV12-5 combines with J gene TRBJ2-7; D is possibly TRBD1 or TRBD2 (5 bases each). Germline V CDR1 and CDR2: LGHNT, FRNRAP. The CDR3 sequence is 14 residues long. V shed 1 base and J shed 4 bases, with 11 bases lying between them. CDR3 coding DNA: TGTGCTAGTGGTTTGGACAGCGAGGGGTACGAGCAGTACTTC. This encodes CASGLDSEGYEQYF.

The V and J genes are TRBV11-2 and TRBJ1-2, with 10 positions matching TRBD1. The CDR3 contains 16 residues. V dropped 4 bases and J dropped 6; count of bases not matched to a gene: 11. Per germline, CDR1 SGHAT and CDR2 FQNNGV. The CDR3 sequence is CASSSPGTGATHGYTF. DNA for the CDR3: TGTGCCAGCAGCTCCCCCGGGACAGGGGCGACTCATGGCTACACCTTC.

This clonotype has only a few counts. The chain uses TRBV27 and TRBJ1-5; 8 nucleotides line up with TRBD1. Trimming removed 2 bases from V and 9 bases from J; junction bases left unmatched: 12. Germline V gene lookup returns CDR1 MNHEY and CDR2 SMNVEV (reference sequence). The CDR3 is made up of 16 amino acids. CDR3: CASSLTGQGGSWPQHF. CDR3 sequence (DNA): TGTGCCAGCAGTTTAACCGGACAGGGCGGTTCTTGGCCCCAGCATTTT.

Ten or more counts support this clonotype. The CDR3 DNA follows: TGTGCCAGCAGCCAAGACCCGGGACTAGCTTTCGAGCAGTACTTC. It translates to CASSQDPGLAFEQYF. The chain combines TRBV9 with TRBJ2-7, with TRBD2 matching 9 bases. J lost 6 bases, V lost 4 bases, and 11 bases had no gene match. CDR1 SGDLS and CDR2 YYNGEE come from the germline V gene. This CDR3 contains 15 residues.

This clonotype was observed at least ten times. The rearrangement uses TRBV27 and TRBJ2-3; either TRBD1 or TRBD2 may supply D (5 bases each). V was shortened by 4 bases and J by 4 bases, with 15 bases between the two germline ends. The CDR3 runs to 15 residues. CDR1 and CDR2 (germline): MNHEY, SMNVEV (reference sequence). The CDR3 sequence is CASSSIEGYADTQYF. CDR3 coding DNA: TGTGCCAGCAGTTCCATAGAGGGGTACGCAGATACGCAGTATTTT.

There are many counts of this clonotype. The chain couples TRBV5-5 to TRBJ2-2; weak D call: TRBD1 (6 bases). The CDR3 spans 17 residues. Between the trimmed V and J ends, which lost 2 bases and 1 base, there was a span of 15 bases. From germline, CDR1 is SGHKS and CDR2 YYEKEE (reference sequence). The CDR3 nucleotides are TGTGCCAGCAGCTTTCGACAGGATCTCAAGAACACCGGGGAGCTGTTTTTT. As protein: CASSFRQDLKNTGELFF.

V and J are TRBV4-2 and TRBJ2-3; 12 bases align to TRBD2. V lost 0 bases to trimming and J lost 2 bases; unmatched junction nucleotides: 9. The CDR3 is made up of 19 amino acids. Germline loops: CDR1 LGHNA, CDR2 YNFKEQ. The CDR3 nucleotides are TGTGCCAGCAGCCAAGAGGAACTAGCGGGAGGTACGGCCACAGATACGCAGTATTTT. Amino acids: CASSQEELAGGTATDTQYF.

In this sample, this clonotype turned up many times. This chain uses TRBV4-3 with TRBJ1-4, with D perhaps matching TRBD1 (5 bases). This CDR3 comprises 16 residues. Germline V gives CDR1 LGHNA, CDR2 YSLEER. Between the trimmed V and J ends, which lost 0 bases and 2 bases, there was a span of 10 bases. The CDR3 loop is CASSQDRGGTNEKLFF. The CDR3 nucleotides are TGCGCCAGCAGCCAAGATCGTGGGGGGACTAATGAAAAACTGTTTTTT.

The chain couples TRBV4-1 to TRBJ2-7, with 13 bases fitting TRBD2. Germline V lookup: CDR1 MGHRA, CDR2 YSYEKL. The CDR3 consists of 18 residues. Trimming at V came to 0 bases and at J to 0 bases, leaving 5 bases not matched to a gene. CDR3 region: CASSQEALAGGDSYEQYF. CDR3 DNA: TGCGCCAGCAGCCAAGAAGCACTAGCGGGAGGGGACTCCTACGAGCAGTACTTC.

This clonotype was observed many times. The rearrangement uses TRBV28 and TRBJ2-7; D is unresolved. Germline CDR1 and CDR2: MDHEN and SYDVKM. There are 11 residues in the CDR3. With 8 bases removed from V and 2 bases from J, the gap between germline ends came to 7 bases. Here the CDR3 reads CASGPAYEQYF. CDR3 nucleotide sequence: TGTGCCAGCGGGCCGGCCTACGAGCAGTACTTC.

This clonotype was seen many times. J is TRBJ2-5 and V is TRBV7-9; TRBD1 agrees at 7 bases. CDR1 and CDR2 from the germline V gene are SEHNR and FQNEAQ (reference sequence). V was pared by 4 bases and J by 4 bases, with 6 bases of the junction left unmatched. This CDR3 has 14 amino acids. CDR3 protein: CASSSSTGRETQYF. CDR3 sequence (DNA): TGTGCCAGCAGCTCATCGACAGGGCGAGAGACCCAGTACTTC.

This clonotype appeared many times. The gene calls are TRBV9 and TRBJ2-2; 12 positions agree with TRBD2. J was trimmed by 2 bases and V by 0 bases; bases with no gene match: 5. Per germline, CDR1 SGDLS and CDR2 YYNGEE. The CDR3 spans 18 residues. CDR3 region: CASSVDPSGRVNTGELFF. Written as DNA, the CDR3 is TGTGCCAGCAGCGTAGATCCTAGCGGGAGGGTAAACACCGGGGAGCTGTTTTTT.

For this clonotype: Just one base apart from a much larger clone, this may be a read error. This rearrangement joins TRBV9 to TRBJ2-3; 16 bases fit TRBD2. Germline V gene sequence: CDR1 SGDLS, CDR2 YYNGEE. CDR3 length: 20 residues. The CDR3 here is CAGSVGPGTSGRASTDTQYF. DNA of the CDR3: TGTGCCGGCAGCGTAGGCCCCGGGACTAGCGGGAGGGCCAGCACAGATACGCAGTATTTT.

This clonotype was recorded at least ten times. This chain links TRBV7-9 with TRBJ2-3; 8 bases are a match to TRBD1. Germline V gene sequence: CDR1 SEHNR, CDR2 FQNEAQ (reference sequence). V was pared by 6 bases and J by 1 base, with 12 bases of the junction left unmatched. The CDR3 has 17 amino acids. Written as DNA, the CDR3 is TGTGCCAGCAGGCACCAGACCGGGACAGGAGGCACAGATACGCAGTATTTT. Protein: CASRHQTGTGGTDTQYF.

This clonotype appeared many times. The gene calls are TRBV19 and TRBJ1-5; the D is unclear. Germline CDR1 and CDR2: LNHDA and SQIVND (reference sequence). The V end was cut by 1 base, the J end by 0 bases, with 13 bases between. CDR3 length: 17 residues. CDR3 DNA sequence: TGTGCCAGTAGTATAGTTTCGGGCAGCTATAGCAATCAGCCCCAGCATTTT. Amino acids: CASSIVSGSYSNQPQHF.

This clonotype was detected many times. The V and J genes are TRBV10-3 and TRBJ2-7, with D unresolved. CDR1 and CDR2 from the germline V gene are ENHRY and SYGVKD. V was clipped by 3 bases and J by 4 bases, with 4 bases between them. This CDR3 has 11 amino acids. The CDR3 is CAISDRYEQYF. CDR3 sequence (DNA): TGTGCCATCAGTGATAGATACGAGCAGTACTTC.

Comment on this clonotype: A much larger clonotype is one base distant, so this may be a read error. The J gene is TRBJ1-1, the V gene TRBV12-3 or TRBV12-4; TRBD1 might be the D (6 bases). CDR3 length: 18 residues. The CDR3 is CVSRPSRRGTGRNTEAFF. CDR3 nucleotides: TGTGTCAGCAGACCGAGCCGGCGGGGTACAGGGCGGAACACTGAAGCTTTCTTT.

In its sample, this clonotype was seen many times. The chain employs TRBV5-5 and TRBJ1-5, with 7 bases aligning to TRBD1. The length of the CDR3 is 15 residues. Germline loops: CDR1 SGHKS, CDR2 YYEKEE (reference sequence). The V segment lost 0 bases and the J segment 1 base; nucleotides outside the gene matches: 1. CDR3 loop: CASSLGQGSNQPQHF. The CDR3 nucleotides read TGTGCCAGCAGCTTGGGACAGGGAAGCAATCAGCCCCAGCATTTT.

This clonotype was seen repeatedly, ten times or more. Written as DNA, the CDR3 is TGTGCCAGCAGTAAGATGAACTATGGCTACACCTTC. This translates into CASSKMNYGYTF. The chain links TRBV9 to TRBJ1-2; the D is unclear. The V end lost 5 bases, the J end lost 2 bases, and 7 bases lay between the germline ends. Germline loops: CDR1 SGDLS, CDR2 YYNGEE. This CDR3 spans 12 amino acids.

As to this clonotype: A much more abundant neighbour one base away suggests this may be a read error. The chain has TRBV7-9 and TRBJ2-2; perhaps TRBD2 as D (5 bases). The CDR3 has 14 amino acids. CDR1 is SEHNR and CDR2 is FQNEAQ in the germline V gene (reference sequence). CDR3 sequence: CASSIRPNTGELVF. The CDR3 nucleotides are TGTGCCAGCAGCATCCGACCAAACACCGGGGAGCTGGTTTTT.

In the case of this clonotype: One base away lies a much larger clone, so this may be a sequencing read error. V usage is TRBV6-5 and J usage is TRBJ2-6; D remains ambiguous. The CDR3 consists of 14 residues. The V gene lost 4 bases and the J gene lost 0 bases, with 4 bases spanning the gap. Germline V gene lookup returns CDR1 MNHEY and CDR2 SVGAGI. As DNA, the CDR3 is TGTGCCAGCAGTTGTTTCTCTGGGGCCAACGTCCTGACTTTC. It codes for CASSCFSGANVLTF.

In this sample, this clonotype turned up many times. The rearrangement uses TRBV2 and TRBJ2-3; 10 nucleotides align to TRBD2. CDR3 length equals 24 residues. Unmatched junction bases numbered 26, after V lost 2 bases and J lost 0 bases. Germline lookup yields CDR1 SNHLY and CDR2 FYNNEI. The chain's CDR3 is CASSEFLGWGLEALAGASTDTQYF. In DNA form, the CDR3 reads TGTGCCAGCAGTGAATTTCTTGGTTGGGGACTTGAGGCCCTAGCGGGGGCAAGCACAGATACGCAGTATTTT.

This clonotype was seen many times. This rearrangement joins TRBV4-1 to TRBJ2-7; TRBD1 aligns across 12 bases. Trimming took 4 bases from V and 4 from J; bases not matched to a gene: 5. Germline V gives CDR1 MGHRA, CDR2 YSYEKL. The CDR3 covers 15 residues. CDR3 DNA: TGCGCCAGCAGCCCGGGACAGGGGGCGAGTTACGAGCAGTACTTC. It encodes CASSPGQGASYEQYF.

This clonotype has ten or more counts. The V and J genes are TRBV12-3 or TRBV12-4 and TRBJ1-3; 8 bases fit TRBD1. The CDR3 totals 16 residues. The ends lost 6 bases at V and 2 bases at J; junction bases unmatched: 9. The CDR3 sequence is CASSLDRAETGNTIYF. DNA for the CDR3: TGTGCCAGCAGCTTGGACAGGGCGGAGACTGGAAACACCATATATTTT.